Sequencing of this TCR beta chain was carried out in a study of identical twins. The study, taken as a whole, reports: Invariant MAIT and iNKT cells may have partly biased zero-insertion analyses. For monozygotic twins, models underestimated out-of-frame TCR alpha sharing. With abundant cord blood beta clonotypes, insertions were fewer; memory repertoires showed no such pattern.

TCRdb reanalysed the 5' RACE reads using MiXCR and keeps one entry per CDR3 protein. The sample consists of approximately 500,000 distinct CDR3 sequences, roughly 24% of them appearing once. Concerning this clonotype itself: The antigen is unknown.

These data are also associated with another study on T cells expressing NK-cell markers. In that study: A handful of donors had dominant NKG2C+ clonotypes that comprised roughly 1.0-8% of their CD8+ T cells.

This clonotype originated in a woman under 30 in good health. The specimen was CD4+ T cells sorted from blood.

This CDR3 reads CASSLVGGADNSPLHF. In nucleotides, the CDR3 is TGCGCCAGCAGCTTGGTTGGGGGGGCCGATAATTCACCCCTCCACTTT. The genes are TRBV5-1 and TRBJ1-6, with TRBD1 as a possible D gene (6 bases). The CDR3 sequence is 16 residues long. With 0 bases removed from V and 5 bases from J, the gap between germline ends came to 12 bases. Germline CDR1 reads SGHRS; CDR2 reads YFSETQ. Based on the CDR3 plus reference TRBV5-1 and TRBJ1-6, the full variable domain is KAGVTQTPRYLIKTRGQQVTLSCSPISGHRSVSWYQQTPGQGLQFLFEYFSETQRNKGNFPGRFSGRQFSNSRSEMNVSTLELGDSALYLCASSLVGGADNSPLHFGNGTRLTVT.